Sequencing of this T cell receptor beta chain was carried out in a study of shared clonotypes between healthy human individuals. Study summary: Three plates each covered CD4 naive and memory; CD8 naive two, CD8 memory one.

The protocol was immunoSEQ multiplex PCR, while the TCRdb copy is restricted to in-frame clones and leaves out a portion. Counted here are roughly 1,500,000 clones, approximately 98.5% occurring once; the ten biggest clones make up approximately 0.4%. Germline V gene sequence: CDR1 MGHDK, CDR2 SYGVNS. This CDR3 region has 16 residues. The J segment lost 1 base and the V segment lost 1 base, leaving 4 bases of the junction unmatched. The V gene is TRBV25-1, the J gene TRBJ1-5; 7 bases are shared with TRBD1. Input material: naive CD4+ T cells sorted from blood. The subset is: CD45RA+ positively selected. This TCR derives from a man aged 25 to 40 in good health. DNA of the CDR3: TGTGCCAGCAGTGAATCTGGCAGGGGGAGCAATCAGCCCCAGCATTTT. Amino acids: CASSESGRGSNQPQHF.